This TCR beta chain was sequenced during a study of PD-L1 blockade in urothelial cancer. The overall study: Blood samples had a median of approximately 150,000 T cells.

Using immunoSEQ multiplex PCR, the repertoire was profiled, and TCRdb retains in-frame clones only, with some absent. The sample contains about 88,000 clones, 90% to 95% of which appear only once. The CDR3 is 15 amino acids. V was pared by 2 bases and J by 4 bases, with 10 bases of the junction left unmatched. Germline CDR1 reads SQVTM; CDR2 reads ANQGSEA. The genes are TRBV29-1 and TRBJ2-7; 8 bases are a match to TRBD1. The sequence was obtained from a man aged 60-69 years with urothelial cancer. This sample comprised PBMCs, obtained around atezolizumab (anti-PD-L1) treatment. CDR3 DNA: TGCAGCGTTGAAAGGGGGACAGGTGGGGAGTACGAGCAGTACTTC. Protein sequence: CSVERGTGGEYEQYF.